This passage covers 28 T cell receptor beta chains from one sample sequenced in a study of cytomegalovirus exposure and HLA in healthy donors. 13 Jbeta primers and 60 Vbeta primers were used for the PCR. Profiled with immunoSEQ multiplex PCR; TCRdb holds only in-frame clones, not every one. Its listing shows around 51,000 clones. The specimen was PBMCs. These receptors originate from a man aged 40-49 years in good health and CMV-seropositive.

This chain connects TRBV6-1 to TRBJ1-2; D may be TRBD1 (6 bases). There are 11 residues in the CDR3. Trimming removed 10 bases at V and 5 bases at J, with 11 bases between. Germline CDR1 and CDR2: MNHNS and SASEGT. This CDR3 reads CATGAGYGYTF. CDR3 nucleotides: TGTGCCACAGGGGCTGGTTATGGCTACACCTTC.

The genes are TRBV30 and TRBJ2-1; TRBD2 is a possible D gene (5 bases). The CDR3 is 14 amino acids. V was shortened by 4 bases and J by 0 bases, with 10 bases between the two germline ends. Germline V gene sequence: CDR1 GTSNPN, CDR2 SVGIG (reference sequence). CDR3 nucleotide sequence: TGTGCCTGGACACGGGATAACTCCTACAATGAGCAGTTCTTC. Translating gives CAWTRDNSYNEQFF.

The chain employs TRBV5-1 and TRBJ1-1; unclear D gene. Per the germline V gene, CDR1 is SGHRS and CDR2 is YFSETQ. Trimming cost V 5 bases and J 1 base, with 9 bases left between them. The CDR3 loop spans 13 amino acids. For the CDR3, the DNA is TGCGCCAGCAGTGTCTTAGAGAACACTGAAGCTTTCTTT. As protein: CASSVLENTEAFF.

The gene calls are TRBV7-9 and TRBJ1-2, with TRBD1 identical over 9 bases. Per the germline V gene, CDR1 is SEHNR and CDR2 is FQNEAQ (reference sequence). J was trimmed by 2 bases and V by 5 bases; bases with no gene match: 9. The CDR3 is 16 amino acids. CDR3: CASSPGGTGGNYGYTF. The DNA of the CDR3 is TGTGCCAGCAGCCCTGGGGGTACAGGGGGCAACTATGGCTACACCTTC.

The chain carries TRBV19 and TRBJ1-1; 7 bases are a match to TRBD1. The CDR3 totals 16 residues. Trimming took 4 bases from V and 4 from J; bases not matched to a gene: 12. Per the germline V gene, CDR1 is LNHDA and CDR2 is SQIVND (reference sequence). The CDR3 DNA follows: TGTGCCAGTAGTACCCGCCGGACAGGTAGGTCCACTGAAGCTTTCTTT. This sequence encodes CASSTRRTGRSTEAFF.

V and J are TRBV6-5 and TRBJ2-1, with a tentative D call TRBD1 (5 bases). CDR1 and CDR2 (germline): MNHEY, SVGAGI. V lost 2 bases to trimming and J lost 10 bases, with 15 bases between them. The CDR3 extends over 14 amino acids. The CDR3, as DNA: TGTGCCAGCAGTTACCGGAGCTCAGGGTGGGAGCAGTTCTTC. This translates into CASSYRSSGWEQFF.

The J gene is TRBJ2-7, the V gene TRBV25-1, with TRBD1 as a possible D gene (6 bases). Trimming took 5 bases from V and 0 from J, leaving 17 bases between them. Germline CDR1 is MGHDK and CDR2 is SYGVNS. This CDR3 has 16 amino acids. The CDR3 reads CASSFSAGQSSYEQYF. CDR3 DNA: TGTGCCAGCAGTTTCTCCGCTGGACAGAGCTCCTACGAGCAGTACTTC.

V usage is TRBV9 and J usage is TRBJ1-1; D is undetermined. Germline lookup yields CDR1 SGDLS and CDR2 YYNGEE. V gave up 0 bases and J gave up 1 base, with 4 bases separating them. This CDR3 spans 13 amino acids. CDR3 residues: CASSVAPNTEAFF. The CDR3 region has the DNA TGTGCCAGCAGCGTAGCTCCGAACACTGAAGCTTTCTTT.

This sequence joins TRBV10-3 and TRBJ1-1; tentative D call: TRBD1 (5 bases). The germline V gene has CDR1 ENHRY and CDR2 SYGVKD. Trimming removed 0 bases at V and 6 bases at J, with 11 bases between. The CDR3 length is 14 residues. The CDR3 here is CAISESGAAAEAFF. In DNA form, the CDR3 reads TGTGCCATCAGTGAGTCAGGGGCTGCTGCTGAAGCTTTCTTT.

This chain joins TRBV5-1 and TRBJ1-1; 7 positions agree with TRBD1. Germline CDR1 reads SGHRS; CDR2 reads YFSETQ. Trimming at V came to 3 bases and at J to 5 bases, leaving 7 bases not matched to a gene. This CDR3 is built from 14 residues. CDR3 region: CASSSTGTGTEAFF. The CDR3 coding sequence is TGCGCCAGCAGCTCGACAGGGACGGGAACTGAAGCTTTCTTT.

This rearrangement joins TRBV6-1 to TRBJ2-3; no firm D call. There are 15 residues in the CDR3. Germline CDR1 MNHNS, CDR2 SASEGT. V dropped 7 bases and J dropped 2 bases, with 16 bases sitting between them. CDR3 in DNA: TGTGCCAGCAAAGCGCAGCTGCCTATCACAGATACGCAGTATTTT. As protein: CASKAQLPITDTQYF.

The rearrangement links TRBV6-1 to TRBJ1-5; a weak D match, TRBD1 (5 bases). The V gene lost 2 bases and the J gene lost 3 bases, with 20 bases spanning the gap. Germline V CDR1 and CDR2: MNHNS, SASEGT. The CDR3 runs to 18 residues. This CDR3 reads CASSERSRREGNNQPQHF. CDR3 nucleotide sequence: TGTGCCAGCAGTGAACGGTCGAGGAGGGAGGGGAACAATCAGCCCCAGCATTTT.

The chain employs TRBV9 and TRBJ1-1; possibly TRBD1 for D (5 bases). Per the germline V gene, CDR1 is SGDLS and CDR2 is YYNGEE. V dropped 3 bases and J dropped 1 base, with 16 bases sitting between them. This CDR3 is built from 16 residues. CDR3 protein: CASSGGSGHTNTEAFF. Here the CDR3 DNA reads TGTGCCAGCAGCGGTGGTAGCGGACACACGAACACTGAAGCTTTCTTT.

This chain links TRBV4-2 with TRBJ2-4; no clear D. The CDR3 loop spans 12 amino acids. Trimming cost V 0 bases and J 8 bases, with 5 bases left between them. CDR1 LGHNA and CDR2 YNFKEQ come from the germline V gene. DNA of the CDR3: TGTGCCAGCAGCCAAGATCGAGACATTCAGTACTTC. As protein: CASSQDRDIQYF.

The chain links TRBV7-3 to TRBJ2-5, with a weak D call TRBD1 (5 bases). The CDR3 sequence is 13 residues long. Germline V gene lookup returns CDR1 SGHTA and CDR2 FQGTGA. V gave up 1 base and J gave up 9 bases, with 12 bases separating them. The CDR3 is CASSLSQGEAQYF. DNA of the CDR3: TGTGCCAGCAGCTTAAGTCAGGGTGAGGCCCAGTACTTC.

The rearrangement links TRBV9 to TRBJ2-2; 8 bases match TRBD1. This CDR3 region has 17 residues. CDR1 is SGDLS and CDR2 is YYNGEE in the germline V gene. J gave up 5 bases and V 3 bases, and 12 bases lay outside the gene matches. The CDR3 bases are TGTGCCAGCAGCGCCGGTTGGACAGGGTATAGTACCGGGGAGCTGTTTTTT. This gives the protein CASSAGWTGYSTGELFF.

The chain is built from TRBV30 and TRBJ1-6; D may be TRBD1 (5 bases). The CDR3 is 17 residues long. Germline CDR1 is GTSNPN and CDR2 is SVGIG (reference sequence). V lost 4 bases to trimming and J lost 0 bases, with 16 bases between them. CDR3 sequence reads: CAWNRRQDSSYNSPLHF. In DNA, the CDR3 is TGTGCCTGGAACAGAAGGCAAGACAGCTCCTATAATTCACCCCTCCACTTT. Complete variable domain (other parts from reference TRBV30 and TRBJ1-6): SQTIHQWPATLVQPVGSPLSLECTVEGTSNPNLYWYRQAAGRGLQLLFYSVGIGQISSEVPQNLSASRPQDRQFILSSKKLLLSDSGFYLCAWNRRQDSSYNSPLHFGNGTRLTVT.

The V gene is TRBV27, the J gene TRBJ2-1; 7 bases match TRBD2. CDR3 length: 13 amino acids. Unmatched junction bases numbered 1, after V lost 2 bases and J lost 6 bases. Germline V gene lookup returns CDR1 MNHEY and CDR2 SMNVEV (reference sequence). The CDR3: CASSLRGVNEQFF. CDR3 sequence (DNA): TGTGCCAGCAGTTTACGGGGGGTCAATGAGCAGTTCTTC.

The V gene is TRBV4-1, the J gene TRBJ1-2; a weak D match, TRBD1 (6 bases). Per the germline V gene, CDR1 is MGHRA and CDR2 is YSYEKL. The CDR3 is made up of 15 amino acids. Trimming took off 2 bases at V and 0 bases at J, with 10 bases between the two ends. The CDR3 is CASSQWDTANYGYTF. As DNA, the CDR3 is TGCGCCAGCAGCCAATGGGACACAGCTAACTATGGCTACACCTTC.

V and J are TRBV11-2 and TRBJ2-2, with 7 bases matching TRBD2. Unmatched junction bases numbered 3, after V lost 4 bases and J lost 7 bases. This CDR3 is built from 13 residues. In germline, CDR1 is SGHAT, CDR2 FQNNGV. The CDR3 here is CASSSTSRGELFF. The CDR3 region has the DNA TGTGCCAGCAGCTCGACTAGCCGCGGGGAGCTGTTTTTT.

The rearrangement links TRBV7-2 to TRBJ1-4, with D uncertain. Looked up from germline, CDR1 is SGHTA and CDR2 is FQGNSA. The CDR3 is made up of 12 amino acids. With 3 bases removed from V and 11 bases from J, the gap between germline ends came to 10 bases. The CDR3 spells CASSFQESKLFF. DNA of the CDR3: TGTGCCAGCAGCTTCCAGGAAAGTAAACTGTTTTTT.

The CDR3 loop reads CASSEGQSEAFF. The CDR3 DNA follows: TGTGCCAGCAGTGAAGGGCAGTCAGAAGCTTTCTTT. V is TRBV2 and J is TRBJ1-1; D is uncertain. The CDR3 runs to 12 residues. Germline lookup yields CDR1 SNHLY and CDR2 FYNNEI. Trimming took off 1 base at V and 8 bases at J, with 8 bases between the two ends.

This chain connects TRBV5-1 to TRBJ1-1; 9 nucleotides align to TRBD1. The CDR3 sequence is 14 residues long. Trimming took 4 bases from V and 4 from J; bases not matched to a gene: 5. CDR1 and CDR2 from the germline V gene are SGHRS and YFSETQ. CDR3 residues: CASSTLTGGTEAFF. Written as DNA, the CDR3 is TGCGCCAGCAGCACCTTGACAGGGGGCACTGAAGCTTTCTTT. Looking up the rest from reference TRBV5-1 and TRBJ1-1 gives the full variable domain: KAGVTQTPRYLIKTRGQQVTLSCSPISGHRSVSWYQQTPGQGLQFLFEYFSETQRNKGNFPGRFSGRQFSNSRSEMNVSTLELGDSALYLCASSTLTGGTEAFFGQGTRLTVV.

The gene calls are TRBV7-8 and TRBJ2-1, with D maybe TRBD2 (5 bases). Trimming took 5 bases from V and 9 from J, leaving 20 bases between them. This CDR3 is 15 amino acids long. The germline V gene has CDR1 SGHVS and CDR2 FQNEAQ. Here the CDR3 reads CASSLWTGANSEQFF. The CDR3 coding sequence is TGTGCCAGCAGCCTATGGACTGGAGCGAATAGTGAGCAGTTCTTC. Full variable domain (remainder filled in from reference TRBV7-8 and TRBJ2-1): GAGVSQSPRYKVAKRGQDVALRCDPISGHVSLFWYQQALGQGPEFLTYFQNEAQLDKSGLPSDRFFAERPEGSVSTLKIQRTQQEDSAVYLCASSLWTGANSEQFFGPGTRLTVL.

CDR3 sequence (DNA): TGTGCCAGCAGCTTAGAGATAGCGGCCGAGCAGTACTTC. Protein sequence: CASSLEIAAEQYF. The gene calls are TRBV7-2 and TRBJ2-7, with D possibly TRBD2 on 6 matching bases. Germline V gene sequence: CDR1 SGHTA, CDR2 FQGNSA. V lost 1 base and J lost 6, with 10 bases in between. The CDR3 runs 13 residues.

The chain has TRBV30 and TRBJ1-1; D remains unclear. Looked up from germline, CDR1 is GTSNPN and CDR2 is SVGIG (reference sequence). The CDR3 has 14 amino acids. V dropped 2 bases and J dropped 0 bases, with 10 bases sitting between them. Here the CDR3 DNA reads TGTGCCTGGAGTTTCCAACTGGTGAACACTGAAGCTTTCTTT. Encoded protein: CAWSFQLVNTEAFF.

The chain combines TRBV2 with TRBJ1-6, with 7 bases lining up with TRBD1. Germline CDR1 reads SNHLY; CDR2 reads FYNNEI. Trimming cost V 5 bases and J 7 bases; bases outside gene matches: 5. This CDR3 contains 14 residues. CDR3: CASSKGTANSPLHF. DNA of the CDR3: TGTGCCAGCAGTAAGGGGACAGCGAATTCACCCCTCCACTTT.

The genes are TRBV6-4 and TRBJ1-1; possible D gene TRBD1, 5 bases. Trimming removed 2 bases at V and 7 bases at J, with 11 bases between. Germline CDR1 and CDR2: MRHNA and SNTAGT. There are 13 residues in the CDR3. The chain's CDR3 is CASSDTGYSEAFF. The CDR3 nucleotides are TGTGCCAGCAGTGACACAGGCTATAGTGAAGCTTTCTTT.